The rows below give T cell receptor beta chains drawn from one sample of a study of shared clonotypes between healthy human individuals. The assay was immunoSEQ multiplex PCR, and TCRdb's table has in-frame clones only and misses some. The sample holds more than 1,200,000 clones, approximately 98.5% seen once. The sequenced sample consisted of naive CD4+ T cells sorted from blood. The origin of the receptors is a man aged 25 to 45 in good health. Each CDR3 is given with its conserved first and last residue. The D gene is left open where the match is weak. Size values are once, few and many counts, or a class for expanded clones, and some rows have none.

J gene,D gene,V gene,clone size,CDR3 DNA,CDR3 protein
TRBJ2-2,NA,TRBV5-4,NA,TGTGCCAGCAGCTTGGGCTCGAACACCGGGGAGCTGTTTTTT,CASSLGSNTGELFF
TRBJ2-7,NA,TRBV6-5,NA,TGTGCCAGCAGACCACGAGTGGAGAGCGAGCAGTACTTC,CASRPRVESEQYF
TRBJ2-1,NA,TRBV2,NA,TGTGCCAGCAGTGAGGAACGAGAAGGAGTTGAGCAGTTCTTC,CASSEEREGVEQFF
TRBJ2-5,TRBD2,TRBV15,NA,TGTGCCACCAGCAGAGAGTCAGCGGGAGTGGAGACCCAGTACTTC,CATSRESAGVETQYF
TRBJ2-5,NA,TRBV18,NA,TGTGCCAGCTCACCCTTATTTTCGGAGGGTGGATATGGGCCTCAAGAGACCCAGTACTTC,CASSPLFSEGGYGPQETQYF
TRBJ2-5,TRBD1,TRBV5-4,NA,TGTGCCAGCAGCTTGGGACAGGGGGGAGAGACCCAGTACTTC,CASSLGQGGETQYF
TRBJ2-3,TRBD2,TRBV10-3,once,TGTGCCATCAGTAGTTCGACTAGCGGGAAACGCACAGATACGCAGTATTTT,CAISSSTSGKRTDTQYF
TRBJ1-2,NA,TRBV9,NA,TGTGCCAGCAGCGTAGACCAGGGCCCAAGGGGCTACACCTTC,CASSVDQGPRGYTF
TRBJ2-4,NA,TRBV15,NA,TGTGCCACCAGCAGGCAGATCGGTGGGGTCGTAGCCAAAAACATTCAGTACTTC,CATSRQIGGVVAKNIQYF
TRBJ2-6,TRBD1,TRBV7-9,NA,TGTGCCAGCAGCCGGCTCCCCGGGACAGGCTTCTCTGGGGCCAACGTCCTGACTTTC,CASSRLPGTGFSGANVLTF
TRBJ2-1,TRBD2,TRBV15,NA,TGTGCCACCAGCAGAGACCTAGCGGGACTGTACAATGAGCAGTTCTTC,CATSRDLAGLYNEQFF
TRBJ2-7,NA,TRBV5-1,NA,TGCGCCAGCAGCTTGACCGTTAGCTCCTACGAGCAGTACTTC,CASSLTVSSYEQYF
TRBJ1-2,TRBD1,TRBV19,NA,TGTGCCAGTAGTCTAACGGGACAGGGGAACTATGGCTACACCTTC,CASSLTGQGNYGYTF
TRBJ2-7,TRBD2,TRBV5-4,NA,TGTGCCAGCAGCTTAACTAGCGGGGCATACGACCAGCAGTACTTC,CASSLTSGAYDQQYF
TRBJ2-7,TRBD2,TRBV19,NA,TGTGCCAGTAGTTTGCTAGCGGGAGAAGGGCACTTGAAGCAGTACTTC,CASSLLAGEGHLKQYF
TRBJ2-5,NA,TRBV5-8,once,TGTGCCAGCAGCTTGAGACGCCAAGAGACCCAGTACTTC,CASSLRRQETQYF
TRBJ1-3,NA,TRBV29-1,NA,TGCAGCGTTGGACTGTCCTCTGGAAACACCATATATTTT,CSVGLSSGNTIYF
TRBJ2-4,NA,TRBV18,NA,TGTGCCAGCTCACAGAGGACAGAGAAAAACATTCAGTACTTC,CASSQRTEKNIQYF
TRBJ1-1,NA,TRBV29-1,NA,TGCAGCGTTGAAAGGGCGATGGCTTTCTTT,CSVERAMAFF
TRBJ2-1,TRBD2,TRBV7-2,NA,TGTGCCAGCAGCTTAGGGGTCCTAGCGGGGACATCCTACAATGAGCAGTTCTTC,CASSLGVLAGTSYNEQFF
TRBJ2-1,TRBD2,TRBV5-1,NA,TGCGCCAGCAGCTTGGCTAGCGGAGCCTACAATGAGCAGTTCTTC,CASSLASGAYNEQFF
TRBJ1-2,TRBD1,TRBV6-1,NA,TGTGCCAGCAGTCAGGGGGGGGGCTACACCTTC,CASSQGGGYTF
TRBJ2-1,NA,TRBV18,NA,TGTGCCAGCTCACCGGACAGCCTAGAGCAGTTCTTC,CASSPDSLEQFF
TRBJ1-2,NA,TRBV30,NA,TGTGCTGCCCCGGTGGCAGGGCCGAATGGCTACACCTTC,CAAPVAGPNGYTF
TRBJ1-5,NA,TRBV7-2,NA,TGTGCCAGCAGCTTATATCTCACAGGCAATCAGCCCCAGCATTTT,CASSLYLTGNQPQHF
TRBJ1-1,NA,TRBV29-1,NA,TGCAGCGTTCGCCTTCTCAGGGAGGACACTGAAGCTTTCTTT,CSVRLLREDTEAFF
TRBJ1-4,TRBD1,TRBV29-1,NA,TGCAGCGTTGAAGAGACAGGGGGCGGTGAAAAACTGTTTTTT,CSVEETGGGEKLFF
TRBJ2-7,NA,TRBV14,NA,TGTGCCAGCAGCCAAGATCTTCCGGGACACCCCCCCTACGAGCAGTACTTC,CASSQDLPGHPPYEQYF
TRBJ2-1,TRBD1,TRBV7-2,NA,TGTGCCAGCAGCTTAGAAGCCGGGACAGGCTGGAACAATGAGCAGTTCTTC,CASSLEAGTGWNNEQFF
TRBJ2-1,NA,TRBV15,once,TGTGCCACCAGCGGAAGGGTCTCCTACAATGAGCAGTTCTTC,CATSGRVSYNEQFF
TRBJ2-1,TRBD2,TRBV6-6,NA,TGTGCCAGCCTTACTAGCGGGAGTATATATGAGCAGTTCTTC,CASLTSGSIYEQFF
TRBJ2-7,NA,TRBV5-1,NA,TGCGCCAGCAGCTTGGGGGGAGGAAGGTCCTACGAGCAGTACTTC,CASSLGGGRSYEQYF
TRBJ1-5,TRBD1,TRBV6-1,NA,TGTGCCAGCAGTCTCGACAGGGGCAATCAGCCCCAGCATTTT,CASSLDRGNQPQHF
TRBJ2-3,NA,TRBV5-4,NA,TGTGCCAGCAGCTTGGGGGGTCCTAGCACAGATACGCAGTATTTT,CASSLGGPSTDTQYF
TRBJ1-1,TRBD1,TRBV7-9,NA,TGTGCCAGCAGTCCTCCGGGACAGGAAGCTTTCTTT,CASSPPGQEAFF
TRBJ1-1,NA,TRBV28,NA,TGTGCCAGCAGTTTTATCCCGAACACTGAAGCTTTCTTT,CASSFIPNTEAFF
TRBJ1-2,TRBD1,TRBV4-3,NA,TGCGCCAGCAGCCAAGATCAGGGACAGGGCCGGGTCTACACCTTC,CASSQDQGQGRVYTF
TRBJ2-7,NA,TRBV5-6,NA,TGTGCCAGCAGCCCGGACGGGGGGCGCAAATACGAGCAGTACTTC,CASSPDGGRKYEQYF
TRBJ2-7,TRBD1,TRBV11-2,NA,TGTGCCAGCAGCTGGGGGGACAGGTCCTACGAGCAGTACTTC,CASSWGDRSYEQYF
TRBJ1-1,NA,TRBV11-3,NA,TGTGCCAGCAGCCCTCACCAGAACACTGAAGCTTTCTTT,CASSPHQNTEAFF
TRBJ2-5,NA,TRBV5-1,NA,TGCGCCAGCAGCTTGGCCGCCGGGGGTGGGGAGACCCAGTACTTC,CASSLAAGGGETQYF
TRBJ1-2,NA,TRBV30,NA,TGTGCCTGGAGTGTCCGCGCAGGGAATGGCTACACCTTC,CAWSVRAGNGYTF